This T cell receptor beta chain derives from a study of blood T cell repertoires in COVID-19. At the level of the study: T cells, B-cell-depleted T cells, or PBMCs supplied cDNA or gDNA.

V lost 5 bases and J lost 8, with 9 bases in between. From germline, CDR1 is LNHDA and CDR2 SQIVND (reference sequence). This CDR3 contains 11 residues. Sequenced by immunoSEQ multiplex PCR; TCRdb stores in-frame clones only, minus some. The data contain about 200,000 clones, about 85% of them singletons. This clonotype was sampled from a man between 60 and 75 years old with active or convalescent COVID-19. The rearrangement links TRBV19 to TRBJ1-2; no reliable D call. The sample taken for sequencing was peripheral blood. The CDR3 here is CASSQRNGYTF. The DNA for the CDR3 is TGTGCCAGTAGTCAGCGGAACGGCTACACCTTC.